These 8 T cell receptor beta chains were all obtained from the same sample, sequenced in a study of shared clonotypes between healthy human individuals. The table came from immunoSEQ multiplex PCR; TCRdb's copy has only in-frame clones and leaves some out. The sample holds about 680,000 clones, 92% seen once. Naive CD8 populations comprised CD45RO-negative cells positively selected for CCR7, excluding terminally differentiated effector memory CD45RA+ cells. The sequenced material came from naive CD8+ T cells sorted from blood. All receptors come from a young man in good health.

CDR3 protein: CASSYSTSGYEQYF. Here the CDR3 DNA reads TGTGCCAGCAGTTACTCGACTAGCGGGTACGAGCAGTACTTC. V and J are TRBV6-5 and TRBJ2-7; 10 bases match TRBD2. V lost 0 bases, J lost 4 bases, and 0 bases stayed unmatched. The germline gives CDR1 MNHEY, CDR2 SVGAGI. The CDR3 is 14 amino acids.

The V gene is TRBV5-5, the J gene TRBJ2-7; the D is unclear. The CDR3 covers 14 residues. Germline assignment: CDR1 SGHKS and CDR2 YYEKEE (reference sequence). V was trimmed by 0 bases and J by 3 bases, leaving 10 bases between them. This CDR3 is CASSLVLGYYEQYF. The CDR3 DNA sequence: TGTGCCAGCAGCTTGGTTCTGGGGTACTACGAGCAGTACTTC.

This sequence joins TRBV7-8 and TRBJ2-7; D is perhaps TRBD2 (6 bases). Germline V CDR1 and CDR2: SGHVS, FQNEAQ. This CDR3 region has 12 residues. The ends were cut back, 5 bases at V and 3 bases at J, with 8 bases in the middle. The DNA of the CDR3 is TGTGCCAGCAGCACGGGAGTCTACGAGCAGTACTTC. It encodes CASSTGVYEQYF.

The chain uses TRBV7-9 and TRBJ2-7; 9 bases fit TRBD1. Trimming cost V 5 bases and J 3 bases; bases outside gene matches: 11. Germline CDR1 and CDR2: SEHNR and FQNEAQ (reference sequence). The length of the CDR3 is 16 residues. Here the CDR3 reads CASSTTGGTTIYEQYF. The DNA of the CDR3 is TGTGCCAGCAGCACAACAGGGGGCACAACGATCTACGAGCAGTACTTC.

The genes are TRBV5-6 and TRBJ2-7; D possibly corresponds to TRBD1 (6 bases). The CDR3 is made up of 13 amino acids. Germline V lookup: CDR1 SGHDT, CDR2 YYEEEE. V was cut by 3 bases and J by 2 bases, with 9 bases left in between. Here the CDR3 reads CASSSGVPYEQYF. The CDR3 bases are TGTGCCAGCAGCTCAGGGGTCCCCTACGAGCAGTACTTC. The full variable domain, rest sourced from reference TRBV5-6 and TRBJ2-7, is DAGVTQSPTHLIKTRGQQVTLRCSPKSGHDTVSWYQQALGQGPQFIFQYYEEEERQRGNFPDRFSGHQFPNYSSELNVNALLLGDSALYLCASSSGVPYEQYFGPGTRLTVT.

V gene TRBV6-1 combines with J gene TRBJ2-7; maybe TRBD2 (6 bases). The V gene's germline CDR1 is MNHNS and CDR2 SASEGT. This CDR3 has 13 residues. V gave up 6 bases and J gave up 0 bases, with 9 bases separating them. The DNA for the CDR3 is TGTGCCAGCAGATCGCGGGACTCCTACGAGCAGTACTTC. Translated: CASRSRDSYEQYF.

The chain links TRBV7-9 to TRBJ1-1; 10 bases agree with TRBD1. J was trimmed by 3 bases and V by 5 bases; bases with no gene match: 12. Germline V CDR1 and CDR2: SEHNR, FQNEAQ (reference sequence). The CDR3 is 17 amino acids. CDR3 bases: TGTGCCAGCAGCGCCACGGGACAGGGGATAATTGACACTGAAGCTTTCTTT. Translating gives CASSATGQGIIDTEAFF.

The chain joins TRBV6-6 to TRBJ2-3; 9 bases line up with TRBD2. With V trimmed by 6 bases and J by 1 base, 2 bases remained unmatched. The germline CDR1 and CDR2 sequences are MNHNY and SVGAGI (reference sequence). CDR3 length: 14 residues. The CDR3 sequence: CASSWTSGTDTQYF. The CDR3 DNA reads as TGTGCCAGCAGCTGGACTAGCGGCACAGATACGCAGTATTTT.